This record looks at one T cell receptor (beta chain) sequence and its context. This sample was included in a study of blood T cells in healthy people across ages. Each sample gave at least 6.5 million isolated PBMCs. A second PCR, run for roughly 7 to 12 cycles, used a sample-barcoded 5' primer plus a J-beta primer mix. Template switching added a 12-random-nucleotide identifier to every cDNA molecule. TCRdb re-called the 5' RACE reads through MiXCR, storing one row per CDR3 protein. The sample carries over 1,300,000 distinct CDR3 sequences, 45% to 70% recorded once. The specimen was blood. This sequence originates from a man younger than 30 in good health.

The CDR3 sequence: CASSESQGRIAKNIQYF. Written as DNA, the CDR3 is TGCGCCAGCAGTGAGTCGCAGGGTCGTATAGCCAAAAACATTCAGTACTTC. The chain combines TRBV10-2 with TRBJ2-4, with a tentative D call TRBD1 (5 bases). Germline values: CDR1 WSHSY, CDR2 SAAADI. Trimming cost V 0 bases and J 0 bases, with 12 bases left between them. This CDR3 contains 17 residues.